This TCR beta chain stems from a study of vaccination effects on CD4 cells after COVID-19. Study-level findings and limits: The study had few convalescent patients and no early post-infection timepoints.

V lost 8 bases to trimming and J lost 2 bases; unmatched junction nucleotides: 9. The CDR3 is 15 residues long. The germline gives CDR1 SNHLY, CDR2 FYNNEI. Clones were sequenced by immunoSEQ multiplex PCR, and TCRdb holds only the in-frame ones, with some missing. The repertoire holds tens of thousands of clones, 80% to 85% seen once, with 1.2% in the top ten. As to this clone: Its target is unknown.

Peptide-pool stimulation followed by sequencing identified expanded antigen-specific CD4+ clonotypes in the ViraFEST assay. CD4+ T cells were isolated after about eleven days of culture. Two doses of either BNT162b2 or mRNA-1273 were given to each participant. After about 2 million PBMC were placed in each well, they were cultured with around 10 IU/ml IL-2 and roughly 10 ug/ml peptides. The material was CD4+ T cells from PBMCs cultured with HCoV-229E spike peptides, obtained after COVID-19 vaccination. The chain combines TRBV2 with TRBJ2-3; TRBD1 agrees at 8 bases. This receptor was obtained from a human donor who received a COVID-19 vaccine. CDR3 loop: CASQPRDRYTDTQYF. In nucleotides, the CDR3 is TGTGCCAGCCAACCCCGGGACAGGTACACAGATACGCAGTATTTT. The whole variable domain, filled in from reference TRBV2 and TRBJ2-3, reads EPEVTQTPSHQVTQMGQEVILRCVPISNHLYFYWYRQILGQKVEFLVSFYNNEISEKSEIFDDQFSVERPDGSNFTLKIRSTKLEDSAMYFCASQPRDRYTDTQYFGPGTRLTVL.